This TCR beta chain was recovered during a study of shared clonotypes between healthy human individuals. Positive CCR7 selection of CD45RO-negative cells yielded the naive CD8 cells, and terminally differentiated effector memory CD45RA+ cells were excluded. The DNA input per sorted-subset replicate PCR was approximately 210 ng, corresponding to tens of thousands of T cell genomes. Libraries were prepared by immunoSEQ multiplex PCR; TCRdb keeps only in-frame clonotypes and omits some of them. The sample yields fewer than 1 million clones, 96% seen once. Study outcomes and limitations: On the whole, naive subsets had larger estimated richness than memory subsets had.

CDR1 and CDR2 from the germline V gene are SQVTM and ANQGSEA. The CDR3 has 13 residues. V dropped 5 bases and J dropped 4 bases, with 15 bases sitting between them. With respect to this clone: Its matching antigen is unknown.

The rearrangement links TRBV29-1 to TRBJ2-7; D may be TRBD1 (6 bases). The clonotype comes from a man aged 30 to 45 in good health. The sequenced sample consisted of naive CD8+ T cells sorted from blood. The CDR3 region is CSVTYATGYEQYF. Here the CDR3 DNA reads TGCAGCGTTACCTATGCCACAGGGTACGAGCAGTACTTC.